This T cell receptor (beta chain) appears in the sequencing data of a study of blood T cell repertoires in COVID-19. Across the whole study: T cells, B-cell-depleted T cells, or PBMCs supplied cDNA or gDNA.

The CDR3 has 15 amino acids. V lost 4 bases to trimming and J lost 4 bases, with 16 bases between them. Germline V gene lookup returns CDR1 LNHDA and CDR2 SQIVND (reference sequence). This clone was recorded once. The authors' processing: By means of reference gene primer amplification, nucleated cell counts were estimated. Sequencing used immunoSEQ multiplex PCR; TCRdb keeps in-frame clones, though not all of them. V and J calls and clone size are copied from that table; D and trimming were computed from the DNA. The data hold 180,000 or so clones, with under 90% observed a single time. This receptor was taken from a man aged 35-49 years with acute or convalescent COVID-19. Material: peripheral blood. The V gene is TRBV19, the J gene TRBJ1-1, with D perhaps matching TRBD1 (5 bases). The CDR3 here is CASSKQGRGATEAFF. Written as DNA, the CDR3 is TGTGCCAGTAGTAAGCAGGGTCGTGGTGCCACTGAAGCTTTCTTT.